These 16 T cell receptor beta chains were sequenced from one sample in a study of T cells in Graves' hyperthyroidism and ophthalmopathy. TCR beta CDR3 regions were amplified from RNA transcripts. An initial round of RT-PCR targeting the TCR CDR3 relied on the HTBI primer set. TCRdb reprocessed the multiplex PCR reads via MiXCR and lists one record per CDR3 protein. Of 150,000 or so distinct CDR3 sequences listed, around 21% are singletons. Specimen: blood. These TCRs come from a woman in her fifties or sixties with Graves' hyperthyroidism that later progressed to Graves' ophthalmopathy.

The chain couples TRBV20-1 to TRBJ2-1; TRBD2 might be the D (5 bases). The CDR3 contains 13 residues. The germline gives CDR1 DFQATT, CDR2 SNEGSKA (reference sequence). The V and J ends lost 3 bases and 3 bases respectively, with 9 bases between them. The CDR3: CSASGVLYNEQFF. The CDR3 region has the DNA TGCAGTGCTAGCGGGGTGCTCTACAATGAGCAGTTCTTC.

The CDR3 DNA reads TGTGCCAGCAGCTTAGGGGAGTTGGCCTACGAGCAGTACTTC. Translation gives CASSLGELAYEQYF. V gene TRBV7-9 combines with J gene TRBJ2-7, with a weak D call TRBD2 (5 bases). The CDR3 is 14 residues long. V was clipped by 1 base and J by 2 bases, with 9 bases between them. Germline V gene data show CDR1 as SEHNR and CDR2 as FQNEAQ (reference sequence).

The chain has TRBV11-2 and TRBJ2-1, with 8 bases that match TRBD2. The ends lost 6 bases at V and 0 bases at J; junction bases unmatched: 7. This CDR3 has 16 amino acids. CDR1 and CDR2 (germline): SGHAT, FQNNGV. The CDR3 region is CASSSGGAGSYNEQFF. In nucleotides, the CDR3 is TGTGCCAGCAGTTCCGGGGGGGCCGGCTCCTACAATGAGCAGTTCTTC.

There are many counts of this clonotype. The rearrangement uses TRBV20-1 and TRBJ1-1; possibly TRBD1 for D (6 bases). Trimming pared 1 base from V and 5 bases from J, leaving 17 bases between. The CDR3 has 15 residues. Germline V gene data show CDR1 as DFQATT and CDR2 as SNEGSKA (reference sequence). The DNA for the CDR3 is TGCAGTGCTAGAGTGACAGGAGGATTTTGGACTGAAGCTTTCTTT. Its translation is CSARVTGGFWTEAFF.

This clonotype was detected only a few times. The junction differs from germline at one of its ends, possibly a read error. The chain couples TRBV2 to TRBJ2-7; the D call may be TRBD1 or TRBD2 (6 bases each). The CDR3 has 15 amino acids. Germline-derived CDR1 and CDR2 are SNHLY and FYNNEI. For the CDR3, the DNA is TGTGCCAGCAGGAGCGGCGGGACAAGCTCCTCCGAGCAGTACTTC. It codes for CASRSGGTSSSEQYF.

This clonotype was seen ten or more times. J is TRBJ2-1 and V is TRBV20-1, with TRBD2 matching 10 bases. The junction had 8 bases not matched to a gene; V was cut back by 3 bases and J by 6 bases. The CDR3 is made up of 15 amino acids. From germline, CDR1 is DFQATT and CDR2 SNEGSKA (reference sequence). The CDR3 spells CSASPSGRGGNEQFF. DNA for the CDR3: TGCAGTGCTAGCCCCAGCGGGAGGGGGGGCAATGAGCAGTTCTTC.

At least ten counts were recorded for this clonotype. CDR3 residues: CASSSGTGLREKLFF. The CDR3 nucleotides read TGTGCCAGCAGCTCCGGGACAGGCCTTCGTGAAAAACTGTTTTTT. The genes are TRBV12-3 or TRBV12-4 and TRBJ1-4; 8 nucleotides agree with TRBD1. Losses at the gene ends were 6 bases for V and 7 bases for J; bases not matched to a gene: 10. This CDR3 spans 15 amino acids.

The table lists this clonotype with many counts. This chain connects TRBV5-1 to TRBJ2-5, with D maybe TRBD1 (6 bases). The V end was cut by 3 bases, the J end by 2 bases, with 11 bases between. CDR1 is SGHRS and CDR2 is YFSETQ in the germline V gene. CDR3 length equals 14 residues. The chain's CDR3 is CASSSYGQQETQYF. The CDR3, as DNA: TGCGCCAGCAGCTCCTACGGACAGCAAGAGACCCAGTACTTC. The complete variable domain, with remaining parts taken from reference TRBV5-1 and TRBJ2-5, reads KAGVTQTPRYLIKTRGQQVTLSCSPISGHRSVSWYQQTPGQGLQFLFEYFSETQRNKGNFPGRFSGRQFSNSRSEMNVSTLELGDSALYLCASSSYGQQETQYFGPGTRLLVL.

About this clonotype: A much larger clonotype is one base distant, so this may be a read error. CDR3 nucleotide sequence: TGTGCCAGCAGCGGCGGGGGCGAGGGCGAGCAGTACTTC. Protein product: CASSGGGEGEQYF. V gene TRBV5-6 combines with J gene TRBJ2-7; a weak D match, TRBD2 (7 bases). This CDR3 has 13 amino acids. The V end was cut by 4 bases, the J end by 6 bases, with 14 bases between. Per germline, CDR1 SGHDT and CDR2 YYEEEE.

Here the CDR3 DNA reads TGTGCCTCAACCCCGGGATCCCGGGGCACAGGGGAGCTGTTTTTT. Protein sequence: CASTPGSRGTGELFF. The chain is built from TRBV19 and TRBJ2-2; either TRBD1 or TRBD2 may supply D (5 bases each). CDR1 LNHDA and CDR2 SQIVND come from the germline V gene (reference sequence). V was pared by 11 bases and J by 8 bases, with 24 bases between. The CDR3 extends over 15 amino acids.

In this sample, this clonotype turned up many times. The rearrangement uses TRBV20-1 and TRBJ2-7; 8 bases map to TRBD1. V was clipped by 4 bases and J by 2 bases; unmatched bases: 4. The CDR3 is 13 amino acids. CDR1 and CDR2 (germline): DFQATT, SNEGSKA (reference sequence). As DNA, the CDR3 is TGCAGTGCTATTGACAGGGGCCCCTACGAGCAGTACTTC. Its translation is CSAIDRGPYEQYF.

This clonotype was counted many times. The rearrangement links TRBV5-1 to TRBJ2-3; D may be TRBD2 (6 bases). V was shortened by 1 base and J by 4 bases, with 13 bases between the two germline ends. CDR3 length: 15 residues. The germline gives CDR1 SGHRS, CDR2 YFSETQ. The CDR3 protein is CASSLRGNTADTQYF. The CDR3 DNA reads as TGCGCCAGCAGCTTGCGGGGGAATACCGCAGATACGCAGTATTTT.

The V call is TRBV24-1, the J call TRBJ2-1, with D possibly matching TRBD2 (6 bases). This CDR3 is 16 amino acids long. Trimming left V 1 base short and J 8 bases short, with 17 bases between. The germline gives CDR1 KGHDR, CDR2 SFDVKD. Here the CDR3 reads CATSDLGGPSADEQFF. In DNA, the CDR3 is TGTGCCACCAGTGATTTAGGAGGTCCTAGCGCCGATGAGCAGTTCTTC.

The rearrangement joins TRBV7-9 to TRBJ1-2, with TRBD1 identical over 9 bases. Germline V gene sequence: CDR1 SEHNR, CDR2 FQNEAQ (reference sequence). The CDR3 contains 15 residues. The V segment lost 5 bases and the J segment 3 bases; nucleotides outside the gene matches: 7. This CDR3 is CASSTRDRDDYGYTF. DNA of the CDR3: TGTGCCAGCAGCACCCGGGACAGGGACGACTATGGCTACACCTTC.

This clonotype was counted between two and nine times. This chain connects TRBV6-2 or TRBV6-3 to TRBJ2-2, with D unclear. The V gene's germline CDR1 is MNHEY and CDR2 SVGEGT. The germline V and J ends were trimmed by 5 bases and 4 bases, with 8 bases remaining between them. This CDR3 has 13 amino acids. The CDR3 is CASSLHATGELFF. CDR3 in DNA: TGTGCCAGCAGTCTACATGCCACCGGGGAGCTGTTTTTT.

This clonotype came up a few times. This sequence joins TRBV5-4 and TRBJ1-2; the D gene is possibly TRBD1 (5 bases). Germline V gene data show CDR1 as SGHNT and CDR2 as YYREEE (reference sequence). CDR3 length: 14 amino acids. V was cut by 3 bases and J by 7 bases, with 16 bases left in between. The CDR3 sequence: CASSWQGRGAGYTF. The CDR3 DNA is TGTGCCAGCAGCTGGCAGGGTCGCGGGGCTGGCTACACCTTC.